The 4 T cell receptor beta chains below all came from one sample that was sequenced in a study of OX40 agonist ivuxolimab in advanced cancers. Measured with immunoSEQ multiplex PCR; TCRdb has only the in-frame clones, and not every one. This repertoire shows under 60,000 clones, 85% to 95% found once; its top ten account for 12%. The sequences come from CD4+ or CD8+ T cells sorted from blood, collected in a trial of the OX40 agonist ivuxolimab. Receptors were obtained from an adult with an advanced solid tumor such as melanoma, head and neck, liver or kidney cancer.

The chain recombines TRBV19 with TRBJ2-2; maybe TRBD2 (5 bases). The CDR3 loop spans 10 amino acids. Germline lookup yields CDR1 LNHDA and CDR2 SQIVND (reference sequence). CDR3 in DNA: TGTGCGGTGGGAGCCGGGGAGCTGTTTTTT. Translation gives CAVGAGELFF.

This chain connects TRBV7-9 to TRBJ2-1, with D uncertain. CDR1 SEHNR and CDR2 FQNEAQ come from the germline V gene (reference sequence). Trimming took off 5 bases at V and 1 base at J, with 12 bases between the two ends. CDR3 size: 15 residues. CDR3 bases: TGTGCCAGCAGCGCCCACTACCTTTCCTACAATGAGCAGTTCTTC. This translates into CASSAHYLSYNEQFF.

The chain carries TRBV5-1 and TRBJ2-7, with 8 bases identical to TRBD1. Trimming removed 7 bases from V and 5 bases from J; junction bases left unmatched: 5. CDR1 is SGHRS and CDR2 is YFSETQ in the germline V gene. The CDR3 totals 12 residues. CDR3 nucleotides: TGCGCCAGCCGACAGGGGTTAAACGAGCAGTACTTC. Amino acid sequence: CASRQGLNEQYF.

The chain joins TRBV5-6 to TRBJ1-5; a possible D gene is TRBD1 (6 bases). The CDR3 length is 16 residues. Germline lookup yields CDR1 SGHDT and CDR2 YYEEEE. V dropped 1 base and J dropped 2 bases, with 13 bases sitting between them. As DNA, the CDR3 is TGTGCCAGCAGCTTGTGGGTGGCAGGGGGCAATCAGCCCCAGCATTTT. Protein product: CASSLWVAGGNQPQHF.